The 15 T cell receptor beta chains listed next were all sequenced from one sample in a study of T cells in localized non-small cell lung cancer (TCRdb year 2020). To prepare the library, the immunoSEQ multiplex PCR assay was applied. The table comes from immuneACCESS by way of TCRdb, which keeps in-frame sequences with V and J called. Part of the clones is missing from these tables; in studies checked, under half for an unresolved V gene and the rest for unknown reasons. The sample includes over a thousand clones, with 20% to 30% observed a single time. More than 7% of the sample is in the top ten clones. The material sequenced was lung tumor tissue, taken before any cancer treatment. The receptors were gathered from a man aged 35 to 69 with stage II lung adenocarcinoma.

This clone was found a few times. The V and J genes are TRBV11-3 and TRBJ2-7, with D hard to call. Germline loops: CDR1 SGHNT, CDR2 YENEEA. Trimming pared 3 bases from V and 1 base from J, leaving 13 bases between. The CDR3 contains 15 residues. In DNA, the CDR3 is TGTGCCAGCAGCTTGAATACGTACCCTTCCTACGAGCAGTACGTC. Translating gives CASSLNTYPSYEQYV.

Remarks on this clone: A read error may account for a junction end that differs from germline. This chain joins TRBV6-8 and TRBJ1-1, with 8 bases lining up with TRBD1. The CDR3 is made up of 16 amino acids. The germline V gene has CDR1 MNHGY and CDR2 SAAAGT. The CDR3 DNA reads TGTGCCATCAGTGCTGGACAGGGCCCTATGAACACTGAAGCTTTCTTT. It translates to CAISAGQGPMNTEAFF.

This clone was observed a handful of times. CDR3 nucleotides: TGTGCCACCAGCCGGTTAGCGGGGCTTTCCTACGAGCAGTACGTC. This translates into CATSRLAGLSYEQYV. V usage is TRBV15 and J usage is TRBJ2-7; TRBD2 matches 8 bases. Per the germline V gene, CDR1 is LNHNV and CDR2 is YYDKDF (reference sequence). The trim removed 5 bases at V and 1 base at J, leaving 7 bases unmatched. The length of the CDR3 is 15 residues.

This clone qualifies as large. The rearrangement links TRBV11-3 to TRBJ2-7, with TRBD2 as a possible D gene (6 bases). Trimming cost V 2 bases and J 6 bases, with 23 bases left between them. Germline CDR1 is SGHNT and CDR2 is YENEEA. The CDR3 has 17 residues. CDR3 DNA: TGTGCCAGCAGCTTAACTAGCTCCACGTGGCCTCTCTCCGAGCAGTACGTC. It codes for CASSLTSSTWPLSEQYV.

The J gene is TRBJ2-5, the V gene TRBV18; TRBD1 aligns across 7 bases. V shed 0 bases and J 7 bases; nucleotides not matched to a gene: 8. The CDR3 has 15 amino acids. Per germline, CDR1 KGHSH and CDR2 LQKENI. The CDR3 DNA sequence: TGTGCCAGCTCACCACCCGGGACAGACCAGGGGACCCAGTACTTC. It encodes CASSPPGTDQGTQYF. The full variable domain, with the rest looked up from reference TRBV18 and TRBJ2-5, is NAGVMQNPRHLVRRRGQEARLRCSPMKGHSHVYWYRQLPEEGLKFMVYLQKENIIDESGMPKERFSAEFPKEGPSILRIQQVVRGDSAAYFCASSPPGTDQGTQYFGPGTRLLVL.

This chain's CDR3 is CASSLGQGSSGNTIYF. The CDR3 DNA reads as TGTGCCAGCAGCTTAGGACAGGGTTCCTCTGGAAACACCATATATTTT. The chain recombines TRBV7-6 with TRBJ1-3, with 7 positions matching TRBD1. This CDR3 is 16 amino acids long. V shed 1 base, J shed 0 bases, and the junction held 3 bases outside the gene matches. Germline V lookup: CDR1 SGHVS, CDR2 FNYEAQ.

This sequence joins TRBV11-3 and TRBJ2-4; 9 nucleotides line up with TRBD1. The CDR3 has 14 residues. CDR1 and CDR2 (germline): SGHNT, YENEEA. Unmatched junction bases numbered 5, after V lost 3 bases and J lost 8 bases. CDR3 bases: TGTGCCAGCAGCTTGGGACAGGGTCATGACATTCAGTACTTC. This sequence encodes CASSLGQGHDIQYF. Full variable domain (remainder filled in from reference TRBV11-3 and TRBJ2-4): EAGVVQSPRYKIIEKKQPVAFWCNPISGHNTLYWYLQNLGQGPELLIRYENEEAVDDSQLPKDRFSAERLKGVDSTLKIQPAELGDSAVYLCASSLGQGHDIQYFGAGTRLSVL.

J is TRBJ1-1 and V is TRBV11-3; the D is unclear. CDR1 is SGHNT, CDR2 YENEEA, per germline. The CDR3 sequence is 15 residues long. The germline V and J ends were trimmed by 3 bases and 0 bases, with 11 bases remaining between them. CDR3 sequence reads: CASSLAVGMNTEAFF. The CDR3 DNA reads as TGTGCCAGCAGCTTGGCCGTTGGCATGAACACTGAAGCTTTCTTT.

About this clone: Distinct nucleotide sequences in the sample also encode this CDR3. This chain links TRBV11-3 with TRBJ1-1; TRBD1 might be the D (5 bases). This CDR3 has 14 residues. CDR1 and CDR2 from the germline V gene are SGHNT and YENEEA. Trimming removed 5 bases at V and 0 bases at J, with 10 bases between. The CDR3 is CASSRTGMNTEAFF. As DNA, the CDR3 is TGTGCCAGCAGCCGCACAGGTATGAACACTGAAGCTTTCTTT.

CDR3 in DNA: TGTGCCTGGACCTCCCCCCGCCGTATGAACACTGAAGCTTTCTTT. This gives the protein CAWTSPRRMNTEAFF. The rearrangement joins TRBV30 to TRBJ1-1; D remains ambiguous. Trimming stripped 4 bases from V and 0 bases from J, with 15 bases between. This CDR3 has 15 residues. Germline CDR1 GTSNPN, CDR2 SVGIG (reference sequence).

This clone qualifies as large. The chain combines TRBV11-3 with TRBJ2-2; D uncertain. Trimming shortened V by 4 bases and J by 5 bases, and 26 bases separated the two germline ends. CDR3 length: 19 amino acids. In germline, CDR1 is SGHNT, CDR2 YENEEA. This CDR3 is CASSSLLDTEPWITGELFF. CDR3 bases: TGTGCCAGCAGCTCCCTCTTGGATACGGAGCCTTGGATAACCGGGGAGCTGTTTTTT.

CDR3 sequence (DNA): TGTGCCAGCAGTAACATTGGACAGGGATGGAACTATGGCTACACCTTC. Residues: CASSNIGQGWNYGYTF. V gene TRBV6-8 combines with J gene TRBJ1-2; TRBD1 agrees at 8 bases. Germline values: CDR1 MNHGY, CDR2 SAAAGT. The CDR3 spans 16 residues. With V trimmed by 5 bases and J by 2 bases, 10 bases remained unmatched.

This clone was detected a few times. CDR3 amino acids: CASRPQGNTEAFF. Written as DNA, the CDR3 is TGTGCCAGCAGGCCTCAGGGGAACACTGAAGCTTTCTTT. The V gene is TRBV6-8, the J gene TRBJ1-1; the D gene is possibly TRBD1 (5 bases). The V gene lost 6 bases and the J gene lost 1 base, with 9 bases spanning the gap. The germline V gene has CDR1 MNHGY and CDR2 SAAAGT. The CDR3 has 13 residues.

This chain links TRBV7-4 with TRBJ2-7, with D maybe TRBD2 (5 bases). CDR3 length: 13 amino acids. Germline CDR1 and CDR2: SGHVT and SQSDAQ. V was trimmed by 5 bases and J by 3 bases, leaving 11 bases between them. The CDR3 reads CASSQSGGYEQYF. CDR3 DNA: TGTGCCAGCAGCCAATCTGGAGGCTACGAGCAGTACTTC.

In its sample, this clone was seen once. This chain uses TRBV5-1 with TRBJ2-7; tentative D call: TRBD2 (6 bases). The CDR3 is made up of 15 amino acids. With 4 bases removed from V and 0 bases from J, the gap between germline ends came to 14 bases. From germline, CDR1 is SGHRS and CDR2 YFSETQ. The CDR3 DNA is TGCGCCAGCAGCCCGGGGGACTCGATCTCCTACGAGCAGTACTTC. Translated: CASSPGDSISYEQYF.